The rows below give T cell receptor beta chains drawn from one sample of a study of blood T cell repertoires in COVID-19. Sequencing was performed with immunoSEQ multiplex PCR; in TCRdb, only in-frame clones are kept and a portion is missing. The table includes about 130,000 clones, about nine tenths detected once. The sample comprised peripheral blood. All receptors come from a middle-aged man with acute or convalescent COVID-19. Both conserved end residues are part of each CDR3. The order of the fields is clone size, V gene, J gene, D gene, CDR3 protein, CDR3 DNA. A D gene is named only where the DNA matches it firmly. Size values are once, few and many counts, or a class for expanded clones, and some rows have none.

abundance: NA; v_gene: TRBV5-1; j_gene: TRBJ1-2; d_gene: TRBD1; CDR3aa: CASATGGPANYGYTF; CDR3nt: TGCGCCAGCGCGACAGGGGGACCAGCTAACTATGGCTACACCTTC
abundance: once; v_gene: TRBV6-5; j_gene: TRBJ2-3; d_gene: TRBD1; CDR3aa: CASSFRGIVPDTQYF; CDR3nt: TGTGCCAGCAGTTTCAGGGGGATTGTCCCAGATACGCAGTATTTT
abundance: NA; v_gene: TRBV13; j_gene: TRBJ1-1; d_gene: TRBD1; CDR3aa: CASSLALDRGQTEAFF; CDR3nt: TGTGCCAGCAGCTTAGCTCTCGACAGGGGACAGACTGAAGCTTTCTTT
abundance: NA; v_gene: TRBV5-1; j_gene: TRBJ1-2; d_gene: NA; CDR3aa: CASSLGAANYGYTF; CDR3nt: TGCGCCAGCAGCTTGGGAGCAGCGAACTATGGCTACACCTTC
abundance: NA; v_gene: TRBV19; j_gene: TRBJ2-3; d_gene: TRBD2; CDR3aa: CASSELERGTDTQYF; CDR3nt: TGTGCCAGTAGTGAGCTGGAGCGGGGGACAGATACGCAGTATTTT
abundance: NA; v_gene: TRBV5-1; j_gene: TRBJ2-1; d_gene: TRBD2; CDR3aa: CASSLEASGRDGEQFF; CDR3nt: TGCGCCAGCAGCTTGGAGGCTAGCGGGAGGGATGGTGAGCAGTTCTTC
abundance: NA; v_gene: TRBV9; j_gene: TRBJ2-7; d_gene: NA; CDR3aa: CASSVSAGVSYEQYF; CDR3nt: TGTGCCAGCAGCGTATCAGCAGGGGTCTCCTACGAGCAGTACTTC
abundance: NA; v_gene: TRBV7-9; j_gene: TRBJ1-1; d_gene: NA; CDR3aa: CASSPEGDTEAFF; CDR3nt: TGTGCCAGCAGTCCTGAGGGAGACACTGAAGCTTTCTTT
abundance: once; v_gene: TRBV30; j_gene: TRBJ1-2; d_gene: NA; CDR3aa: CAWSGPRGSGYTF; CDR3nt: TGTGCCTGGAGTGGGCCCCGGGGGTCGGGGTACACCTTC
abundance: once; v_gene: TRBV4-1; j_gene: TRBJ2-1; d_gene: NA; CDR3aa: CASSQVGAGYNEQFF; CDR3nt: TGCGCCAGCAGCCAAGTGGGGGCCGGGTACAATGAGCAGTTCTTC
abundance: NA; v_gene: TRBV9; j_gene: TRBJ1-1; d_gene: NA; CDR3aa: CASSVEGGAEAFF; CDR3nt: TGTGCCAGCAGCGTAGAGGGAGGGGCTGAAGCTTTCTTT
abundance: NA; v_gene: TRBV5-4; j_gene: TRBJ2-5; d_gene: TRBD2; CDR3aa: CASSVAGGRPQYF; CDR3nt: TGTGCCAGCAGCGTAGCGGGGGGGCGGCCCCAGTACTTC
abundance: NA; v_gene: TRBV6-6; j_gene: TRBJ1-2; d_gene: NA; CDR3aa: CASRDSGGYGYTF; CDR3nt: TGTGCCAGCAGGGACTCAGGCGGCTATGGCTACACCTTC
abundance: once; v_gene: TRBV18; j_gene: TRBJ2-1; d_gene: NA; CDR3aa: CASSPGEWNEQFF; CDR3nt: TGTGCCAGCTCACCAGGAGAGTGGAATGAGCAGTTCTTC
abundance: NA; v_gene: TRBV27; j_gene: TRBJ2-7; d_gene: NA; CDR3aa: CASSLRTSRVSYEQYF; CDR3nt: TGTGCCAGCAGTTTGCGTACTAGCCGGGTTTCGTACGAGCAGTACTTC
abundance: NA; v_gene: TRBV5-1; j_gene: TRBJ2-6; d_gene: TRBD1; CDR3aa: CASSTDRAGANVLTF; CDR3nt: TGCGCCAGCAGCACAGACAGGGCTGGGGCCAACGTCCTGACTTTC
abundance: NA; v_gene: TRBV5-1; j_gene: TRBJ1-2; d_gene: TRBD1; CDR3aa: CASSFDRVLGYGYTF; CDR3nt: TGCGCCAGCAGCTTCGACAGGGTACTAGGCTATGGCTACACCTTC
abundance: NA; v_gene: TRBV29-1; j_gene: TRBJ1-6; d_gene: NA; CDR3aa: CSAMDQGSPLHF; CDR3nt: TGCAGCGCTATGGACCAGGGTTCACCCCTCCACTTT
abundance: NA; v_gene: TRBV6-1; j_gene: TRBJ2-7; d_gene: NA; CDR3aa: CASSESVGAFYEQYF; CDR3nt: TGTGCCAGCAGTGAATCGGTTGGGGCTTTTTACGAGCAGTACTTC
abundance: NA; v_gene: TRBV6-6; j_gene: TRBJ1-2; d_gene: TRBD1; CDR3aa: CASNRLKTGLNYGYTF; CDR3nt: TGTGCCAGCAATCGATTAAAGACAGGGCTTAACTATGGCTACACCTTC
abundance: NA; v_gene: TRBV9; j_gene: TRBJ1-5; d_gene: NA; CDR3aa: CASSVVPGQPQHF; CDR3nt: TGTGCCAGCAGCGTAGTTCCAGGGCAGCCCCAGCATTTT
abundance: NA; v_gene: TRBV4-2; j_gene: TRBJ2-1; d_gene: NA; CDR3aa: CASTQNRGYYNEQFF; CDR3nt: TGTGCCAGCACCCAAAATCGAGGGTACTACAATGAGCAGTTCTTC
abundance: NA; v_gene: TRBV4-2; j_gene: TRBJ1-1; d_gene: TRBD1; CDR3aa: CASSQALPGQGGVNTEAFF; CDR3nt: TGTGCCAGCAGCCAAGCACTTCCGGGACAGGGGGGGGTGAACACTGAAGCTTTCTTT
abundance: NA; v_gene: TRBV7-9; j_gene: TRBJ2-7; d_gene: TRBD2; CDR3aa: CASSSKTSGLYEQYF; CDR3nt: TGTGCCAGCAGCTCGAAGACTAGCGGCCTCTACGAGCAGTACTTC
abundance: NA; v_gene: TRBV2; j_gene: TRBJ1-2; d_gene: NA; CDR3aa: CASSDLKGPVFSCTF; CDR3nt: TGTGCCAGCAGTGATTTAAAGGGGCCAGTCTTTAGTTGCACCTTC
abundance: NA; v_gene: TRBV30; j_gene: TRBJ1-2; d_gene: NA; CDR3aa: CAWSVLNYGYTF; CDR3nt: TGTGCCTGGAGTGTCCTGAACTATGGCTACACCTTC
abundance: NA; v_gene: TRBV6-1; j_gene: TRBJ1-2; d_gene: NA; CDR3aa: CASSERQLANYGYTF; CDR3nt: TGTGCCAGCAGTGAACGCCAGCTAGCTAACTATGGCTACACCTTC
abundance: once; v_gene: TRBV6-5; j_gene: TRBJ1-2; d_gene: NA; CDR3aa: CASKAANYGYTF; CDR3nt: TGTGCCAGCAAGGCAGCGAACTATGGCTACACCTTC
abundance: NA; v_gene: TRBV29-1; j_gene: TRBJ1-1; d_gene: NA; CDR3aa: CSVRGVGAWLRMNTEAFF; CDR3nt: TGCAGCGTTCGAGGGGTGGGGGCCTGGCTTCGCATGAACACTGAAGCTTTCTTT
abundance: NA; v_gene: TRBV27; j_gene: TRBJ2-3; d_gene: TRBD2; CDR3aa: CASSLRLAYSTDTQYF; CDR3nt: TGTGCCAGCAGTTTAAGACTAGCGTATAGCACAGATACGCAGTATTTT
abundance: NA; v_gene: TRBV5-4; j_gene: TRBJ2-1; d_gene: TRBD2; CDR3aa: CASSLSSGRIYEQFF; CDR3nt: TGTGCCAGCAGCTTGTCTAGCGGGAGGATCTATGAGCAGTTCTTC
abundance: NA; v_gene: TRBV9; j_gene: TRBJ2-5; d_gene: NA; CDR3aa: CASTPDGEVGQETQYF; CDR3nt: TGTGCCAGCACCCCGGATGGGGAGGTTGGACAAGAGACCCAGTACTTC
abundance: once; v_gene: TRBV19; j_gene: TRBJ2-5; d_gene: NA; CDR3aa: CASSIQFQETQYF; CDR3nt: TGTGCCAGTAGTATCCAGTTTCAGGAGACCCAGTACTTC
abundance: once; v_gene: TRBV28; j_gene: TRBJ2-3; d_gene: TRBD1; CDR3aa: CASSFPLTIRDSLTDTQYF; CDR3nt: TGTGCCAGCAGTTTTCCATTAACAATCCGGGACAGTCTCACAGATACGCAGTATTTT
abundance: NA; v_gene: TRBV7-2; j_gene: TRBJ1-1; d_gene: NA; CDR3aa: CASSATTASTEAFF; CDR3nt: TGTGCCAGCAGCGCCACGACAGCGAGCACTGAAGCTTTCTTT
abundance: NA; v_gene: TRBV2; j_gene: TRBJ1-5; d_gene: TRBD1; CDR3aa: CASSADRGSHQPQHF; CDR3nt: TGTGCCAGCAGTGCGGACAGGGGGTCCCATCAGCCCCAGCATTTT
abundance: NA; v_gene: TRBV4-1; j_gene: TRBJ2-3; d_gene: TRBD2; CDR3aa: CASSRGGARTDTQYF; CDR3nt: TGCGCCAGCAGCCGCGGGGGGGCTCGCACAGATACGCAGTATTTT
abundance: once; v_gene: TRBV5-8; j_gene: TRBJ1-6; d_gene: NA; CDR3aa: CASSLRLGNSPLHF; CDR3nt: TGTGCCAGCAGCTTGCGGCTCGGGAATTCACCCCTCCACTTT
abundance: NA; v_gene: TRBV10-1; j_gene: TRBJ1-1; d_gene: NA; CDR3aa: CASSATGMNTEAFF; CDR3nt: TGCGCCAGCAGTGCTACAGGGATGAACACTGAAGCTTTCTTT
abundance: once; v_gene: TRBV5-4; j_gene: TRBJ1-2; d_gene: NA; CDR3aa: CASSLAGGSLYGYTF; CDR3nt: TGTGCCAGCAGCTTGGCCGGAGGGAGTCTCTATGGCTACACCTTC
abundance: NA; v_gene: TRBV27; j_gene: TRBJ1-5; d_gene: TRBD1; CDR3aa: CASSRQAGTGNQPQHF; CDR3nt: TGTGCCAGCAGCCGACAGGCCGGGACAGGGAATCAGCCCCAGCATTTT
abundance: once; v_gene: TRBV5-1; j_gene: TRBJ1-1; d_gene: NA; CDR3aa: CASSLDGNAEAFF; CDR3nt: TGCGCCAGCAGCCTGGACGGGAACGCTGAAGCTTTCTTT
abundance: NA; v_gene: TRBV25-1; j_gene: TRBJ1-1; d_gene: TRBD1; CDR3aa: CASLGTGGLEAFF; CDR3nt: TGTGCCAGCCTCGGGACAGGGGGCCTGGAAGCTTTCTTT
abundance: NA; v_gene: TRBV24-1; j_gene: TRBJ2-2; d_gene: TRBD2; CDR3aa: CATSDPGGRTTGELFF; CDR3nt: TGTGCCACCAGTGATCCTGGCGGGAGAACCACCGGGGAGCTGTTTTTT
abundance: NA; v_gene: TRBV5-4; j_gene: TRBJ1-1; d_gene: NA; CDR3aa: CASSFFRGFMNTEAFF; CDR3nt: TGTGCCAGCAGCTTCTTTAGGGGGTTCATGAACACTGAAGCTTTCTTT
abundance: few; v_gene: TRBV5-6; j_gene: TRBJ2-3; d_gene: TRBD1; CDR3aa: CASSLQGVDTQYF; CDR3nt: TGTGCCAGCAGCCTTCAGGGGGTAGATACGCAGTATTTT
abundance: NA; v_gene: TRBV10-3; j_gene: TRBJ1-2; d_gene: TRBD1; CDR3aa: CAISLQGGVYGYTF; CDR3nt: TGTGCCATCAGTCTTCAGGGGGGCGTTTATGGCTACACCTTC
abundance: once; v_gene: TRBV4-1; j_gene: TRBJ1-4; d_gene: NA; CDR3aa: CASSQGQSPDRTNEKLFF; CDR3nt: TGCGCCAGCAGCCAAGGACAGAGCCCAGACCGAACTAATGAAAAACTGTTTTTT
abundance: once; v_gene: TRBV18; j_gene: TRBJ2-7; d_gene: NA; CDR3aa: CATAVAGGYEQYF; CDR3nt: TGTGCGACGGCAGTGGCAGGTGGCTACGAGCAGTACTTC
abundance: NA; v_gene: TRBV3-1/TRBV3-2; j_gene: TRBJ1-4; d_gene: NA; CDR3aa: CASSPPTGFNEKLFF; CDR3nt: TGTGCCAGCAGCCCCCCGACAGGCTTCAATGAAAAACTGTTTTTT
abundance: NA; v_gene: TRBV7-9; j_gene: TRBJ1-2; d_gene: TRBD1; CDR3aa: CASSSSTGKNSNYGYTF; CDR3nt: TGTGCCAGCAGCTCTTCGACAGGGAAAAATTCTAACTATGGCTACACCTTC
abundance: NA; v_gene: TRBV27; j_gene: TRBJ2-3; d_gene: TRBD2; CDR3aa: CASRPLQPGLENLAQYF; CDR3nt: TGTGCCAGCAGACCACTACAGCCGGGACTAGAGAATCTGGCGCAGTATTTT